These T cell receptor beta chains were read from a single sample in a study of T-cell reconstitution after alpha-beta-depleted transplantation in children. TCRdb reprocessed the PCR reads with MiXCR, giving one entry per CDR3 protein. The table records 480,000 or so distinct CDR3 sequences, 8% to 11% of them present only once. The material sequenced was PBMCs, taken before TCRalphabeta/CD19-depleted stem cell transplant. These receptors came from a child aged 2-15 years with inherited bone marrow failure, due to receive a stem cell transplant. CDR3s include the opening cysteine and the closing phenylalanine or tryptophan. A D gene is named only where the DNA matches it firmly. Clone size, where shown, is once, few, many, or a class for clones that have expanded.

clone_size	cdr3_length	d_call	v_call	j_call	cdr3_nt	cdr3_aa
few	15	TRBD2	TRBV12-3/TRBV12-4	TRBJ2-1	TGTGCCAGCAGTTACACAGGACTAGCGGGAGATGAGCAGTTCTTC	CASSYTGLAGDEQFF
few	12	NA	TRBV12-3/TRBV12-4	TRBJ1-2	TGTGCCAGCAGCCAGACTGACTATGGCTACACCTTC	CASSQTDYGYTF
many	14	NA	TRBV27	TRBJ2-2	TGTGCCAGTCGACCTGGCACCAACACCGGGGAGCTGTTTTTT	CASRPGTNTGELFF
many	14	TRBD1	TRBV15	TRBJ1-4	TGTGCCACCAGGACAGGGGTCACTGCTGAGGAACTGTTTTTT	CATRTGVTAEELFF
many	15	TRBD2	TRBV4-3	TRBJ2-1	TGCGCCAGCAGCCGACAACTAGCGGTCTACAATGAGCAGTTCTTC	CASSRQLAVYNEQFF
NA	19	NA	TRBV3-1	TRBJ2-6	TGTGCCAGCTGTCTTTGGGACTTATGGGACCCCTCTGGGGCCAACGTCCTGACTTTC	CASCLWDLWDPSGANVLTF
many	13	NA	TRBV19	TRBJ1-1	TGTGCCAGTAGTATTTATGAGGGCTCGGGAGCTTTCTTT	CASSIYEGSGAFF
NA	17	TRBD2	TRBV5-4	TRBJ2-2	TGTGCCAGCAGCTTGGCCGGCGGGAGTGGTAACACCGGGGAGCTGTTTTTT	CASSLAGGSGNTGELFF
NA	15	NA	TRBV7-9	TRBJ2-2	TGTGCCAGCAGCCGCGGAGGGGGGAACACCGGGGAGCTGTTTTTT	CASSRGGGNTGELFF
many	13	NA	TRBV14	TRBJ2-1	TGTGCCAGCTGCCAAGATCATTGGCGTGAGCAGTTCTTC	CASCQDHWREQFF
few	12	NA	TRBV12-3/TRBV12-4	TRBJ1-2	TGTGCCAGCAGTGAACAGGGTCGTGGCTACACCTTC	CASSEQGRGYTF
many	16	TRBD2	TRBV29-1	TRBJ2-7	TGCAGCGTTGAAGATGGTCTGACTAGCGCGAACTACGAGCAGTACTTC	CSVEDGLTSANYEQYF
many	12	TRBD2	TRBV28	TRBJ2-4	TGTGCCTCCCAAGGGACTAGCTTCATTCAGTACTTC	CASQGTSFIQYF
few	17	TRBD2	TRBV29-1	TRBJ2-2	TGCAGCGTTGAATCGACTAGCGGGAGGTATCACACCGGGGAGCTGTTTTTT	CSVESTSGRYHTGELFF
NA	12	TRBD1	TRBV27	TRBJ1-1	TGTGCCAGCAGTTTTCGACAGGGACGCGCTTTCTTT	CASSFRQGRAFF
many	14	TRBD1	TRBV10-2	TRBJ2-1	TGCGCCAGCAGTGAGTTGACAGGGGAAGGTGAGCAGTTCTTC	CASSELTGEGEQFF
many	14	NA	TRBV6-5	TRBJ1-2	TGTGCCAGCAGTTACTCCTCCCCATCAGATGGCTACACCTTC	CASSYSSPSDGYTF
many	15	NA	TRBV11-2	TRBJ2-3	TGTGCCAGCAGCCCGGGCCCAGAGCGGACAGATACGCAGTATTTT	CASSPGPERTDTQYF
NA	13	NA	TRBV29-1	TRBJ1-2	TGCAGCGTTGGATTTTCAGAGGGACTTGGCTACACCTTC	CSVGFSEGLGYTF
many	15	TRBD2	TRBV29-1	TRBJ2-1	TGCAGCGTTGAAGGTACTAGCGATATCTACAATGAGCAGTTCTTC	CSVEGTSDIYNEQFF
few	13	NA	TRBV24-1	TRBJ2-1	TGTGCCACCAGTGGGGTAGATACGGATGAGCAGTTCTTC	CATSGVDTDEQFF
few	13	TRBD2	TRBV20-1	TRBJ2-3	TGCAGTGCTCGTGGGAGGGCGACAGATACGCAGTATTTT	CSARGRATDTQYF
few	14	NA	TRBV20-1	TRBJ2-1	TGCAGTGCTAGACCGGACTGGGCCTACAATGAGCAGTTCTTC	CSARPDWAYNEQFF
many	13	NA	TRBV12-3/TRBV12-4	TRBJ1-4	TGTGCCAGCAGTTTGCCCCGGTACGAAAAACTGTTTTTT	CASSLPRYEKLFF
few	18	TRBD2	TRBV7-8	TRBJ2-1	TGTGCCAGCAGCCTCGGGACTAGCGGGAGTATGGGCTACAATGAGCAGTTCTTC	CASSLGTSGSMGYNEQFF
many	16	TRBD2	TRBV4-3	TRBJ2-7	TGCGCCAGCAGCCTAGCGGGAGGGCCGGGGCCCTACGAGCAGTACTTC	CASSLAGGPGPYEQYF
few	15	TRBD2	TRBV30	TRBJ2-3	TGTGCCTGGAGTGTATTGACTAGCCGGCCCAATCTGCAGTATTTT	CAWSVLTSRPNLQYF
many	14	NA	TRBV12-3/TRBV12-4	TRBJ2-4	TGTGCCAGCAGCACAGTCCTAGCCAAAAACATTCAGTACTTC	CASSTVLAKNIQYF
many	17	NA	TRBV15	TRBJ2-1	TGTGCCACCAGCCCTCACGTAGCGGTGAGCTCCTACAATGAGCAGTTCTTC	CATSPHVAVSSYNEQFF